This entry is about one TCR beta chain. This sample is drawn from a study of cytotoxic CD8 clonotypes in ibrutinib-treated CLL. This CDR3 contains 14 residues. Trimming at V came to 3 bases and at J to 7 bases, leaving 8 bases not matched to a gene. Germline V lookup: CDR1 LGHNA, CDR2 YSLEER. Sequencing used immunoSEQ multiplex PCR; TCRdb keeps in-frame clones, though not all of them. This sample has some 150,000 clones, with 79% found just once. The chain has TRBV4-3 and TRBJ2-7, with 8 bases fitting TRBD1. The sample here was PBMCs, taken after 12 months of ibrutinib treatment. This receptor was obtained from a human donor with chronic lymphocytic leukemia. This CDR3 reads CASSQDRAIREQYF. As DNA, the CDR3 is TGCGCCAGCAGCCAGGACAGGGCCATTAGGGAGCAGTACTTC.